These 30 T cell receptor beta chains originate from one sample sequenced in a study of blood T cells in healthy people across ages. PCR was performed a second time for about 6 to 12 cycles using a sample-barcoded 5' primer and a J-beta primer mix. TCRdb called the 5' RACE reads again in MiXCR, with one record for every CDR3 protein. Here the sample spans fewer than 650,000 distinct CDR3 sequences, about 29% being singletons. The same sample was also used in a study of T cells of mothers and their children.

The source material was blood. These receptors all stem from a boy under 10 years old in good health.

There are a few counts of this clonotype. CDR3 in amino acids: CASSPLGHDGSLNYEQYF. CDR3 in DNA: TGTGCCAGCTCACCCTTAGGCCACGATGGGTCTCTTAATTACGAGCAGTACTTC. This chain joins TRBV18 and TRBJ2-5; D unclear. TRBJ2-7 explains the end of the DNA better; the J call may be wrong. Germline V gene lookup returns CDR1 KGHSH and CDR2 LQKENI. The CDR3 loop spans 18 amino acids.

This clonotype was counted a few times. V is TRBV7-2 and J is TRBJ2-3; tentative D call: TRBD1 (5 bases). CDR1 and CDR2 (germline): SGHTA, FQGNSA. Trimming shortened V by 2 bases and J by 6 bases, and 9 bases separated the two germline ends. This CDR3 region has 13 residues. The CDR3, as DNA: TGTGCCAGCAGCTTATCAGGGATGGATACGCAGTATTTT. Protein sequence: CASSLSGMDTQYF.

The chain joins TRBV4-3 to TRBJ1-3; D gene uncertain. CDR3 length equals 16 residues. Germline CDR1 reads LGHNA; CDR2 reads YSLEER. V dropped 0 bases and J dropped 0 bases, with 9 bases sitting between them. The CDR3 here is CASSQDLAGSGNTIYF. The CDR3 nucleotides are TGCGCCAGCAGCCAAGATCTGGCGGGCTCTGGAAACACCATATATTTT.

This chain connects TRBV6-2 or TRBV6-3 to TRBJ1-1; D remains unclear. Looked up from germline, CDR1 is MNHEY and CDR2 is SVGEGT. The V end lost 2 bases, the J end lost 12 bases, and 13 bases lay between the germline ends. The CDR3 spans 12 residues. The CDR3 region is CASSYSIPGTFF. As DNA, the CDR3 is TGTGCCAGCAGTTACAGTATCCCCGGGACTTTCTTT.

This clonotype was seen more than once but under ten times. The V gene is TRBV27, the J gene TRBJ1-1, with D maybe TRBD1 (6 bases). V gave up 0 bases and J gave up 10 bases, with 15 bases separating them. Germline V gene data show CDR1 as MNHEY and CDR2 as SMNVEV (reference sequence). The CDR3 is 14 residues long. The CDR3 loop reads CASSLSVQGPRAFF. The CDR3 DNA follows: TGTGCCAGCAGTTTATCTGTACAGGGCCCACGAGCTTTCTTT.

This clonotype was picked up a small number of times. This chain joins TRBV7-8 and TRBJ1-2; no clear D gene. CDR1 is SGHVS, CDR2 FQNEAQ, per germline. Trimming took off 1 base at V and 7 bases at J, with 16 bases between the two ends. This CDR3 is 15 amino acids long. CDR3 region: CASSLELKVTAGYTF. The CDR3 region has the DNA TGTGCCAGCAGCTTAGAGCTGAAGGTTACGGCTGGCTACACCTTC.

This clonotype has only a few counts. The V call is TRBV11-2, the J call TRBJ1-2, with 7 bases matching TRBD1. CDR3 size: 15 residues. The V gene's germline CDR1 is SGHAT and CDR2 FQNNGV. The trim removed 5 bases at V and 5 bases at J, leaving 11 bases unmatched. CDR3 in amino acids: CASSPLTGSEYGYTF. The CDR3 nucleotides read TGTGCCAGCAGCCCCTTGACAGGGTCGGAGTATGGCTACACCTTC.

The V and J genes are TRBV10-3 and TRBJ1-2; no clear D gene. The V and J ends lost 1 base and 5 bases respectively, with 17 bases between them. Germline lookup yields CDR1 ENHRY and CDR2 SYGVKD. The CDR3 loop spans 16 amino acids. CDR3 protein: CAISEFTAGSEYGYTF. The CDR3 DNA follows: TGTGCCATCAGTGAGTTCACAGCCGGGTCTGAATATGGCTACACCTTC.

This clonotype was observed a few times. This chain joins TRBV10-1 and TRBJ2-3, with D uncertain. The CDR3 contains 12 residues. V was pared by 5 bases and J by 10 bases, with 13 bases between. Per the germline V gene, CDR1 is WNHNN and CDR2 is SYGVQD (reference sequence). DNA of the CDR3: TGCGCCAGCAGTCTCCCCTGGCGCTCGCAGTATTTT. Encoded protein: CASSLPWRSQYF.

The V call is TRBV6-1, the J call TRBJ2-7; TRBD2 matches at 7 bases. CDR1 is MNHNS and CDR2 is SASEGT in the germline V gene. V was clipped by 2 bases and J by 2 bases; unmatched bases: 6. CDR3 length equals 15 residues. The CDR3 sequence: CASSERGGEPYEQYF. CDR3 bases: TGTGCCAGCAGTGAACGGGGAGGGGAGCCCTACGAGCAGTACTTC.

This chain uses TRBV5-1 with TRBJ2-5, with D maybe TRBD1 (6 bases). Judging by the DNA end, TRBJ2-7 fits better; the J call may be wrong. The CDR3 runs to 13 residues. Germline CDR1 reads SGHRS; CDR2 reads YFSETQ. CDR3 DNA: TGCGCCAGCAGCTTGGAGGGGGTCTACGAGCAGTACTTC. Protein sequence: CASSLEGVYEQYF.

This clonotype has more than one count but fewer than ten. The chain joins TRBV30 to TRBJ1-1; no clear D gene. Trimming took off 0 bases at V and 0 bases at J, with 11 bases between the two ends. Germline CDR1 GTSNPN, CDR2 SVGIG (reference sequence). The CDR3 loop spans 15 amino acids. The CDR3 DNA sequence: TGTGCCTGGAGTGTGCCCTACGGCATGAACACTGAAGCTTTCTTT. Translating gives CAWSVPYGMNTEAFF.

The chain combines TRBV28 with TRBJ1-1, with TRBD1 as a possible D gene (5 bases). The V gene lost 2 bases and the J gene lost 8 bases, with 9 bases spanning the gap. The V gene's germline CDR1 is MDHEN and CDR2 SYDVKM. This CDR3 has 12 residues. The DNA for the CDR3 is TGTGCCAGCAGTTTAATGGGGGAGGAAGCTTTCTTT. Translation gives CASSLMGEEAFF. The complete variable domain, with remaining parts taken from reference TRBV28 and TRBJ1-1, reads DVKVTQSSRYLVKRTGEKVFLECVQDMDHENMFWYRQDPGLGLRLIYFSYDVKMKEKGDIPEGYSVSREKKERFSLILESASTNQTSMYLCASSLMGEEAFFGQGTRLTVV.

The chain is built from TRBV25-1 and TRBJ2-5, with D tentatively TRBD2 (6 bases). There are 13 residues in the CDR3. With 7 bases removed from V and 2 bases from J, the gap between germline ends came to 11 bases. Germline assignment: CDR1 MGHDK and CDR2 SYGVNS. The CDR3 loop is CASKGGGQETQYF. The CDR3, as DNA: TGTGCCAGCAAGGGCGGAGGGCAAGAGACCCAGTACTTC.

The chain employs TRBV7-8 and TRBJ2-3, with D tentatively TRBD1 (5 bases). This CDR3 has 15 amino acids. Germline CDR1 and CDR2: SGHVS and FQNEAQ. V shed 3 bases and J shed 2 bases, with 12 bases lying between them. The CDR3 sequence is CASSFAGISTDTQYF. Written as DNA, the CDR3 is TGTGCCAGCAGCTTCGCAGGGATCTCCACAGATACGCAGTATTTT.

This clonotype was recorded a few times. This sequence joins TRBV7-9 and TRBJ2-5; 7 bases fit TRBD2. The last part of the DNA fits TRBJ2-1 better; the J call may be wrong. CDR3 length: 16 residues. Germline CDR1 and CDR2: SEHNR and FQNEAQ (reference sequence). In DNA, the CDR3 is TGTGCCAGCAGCTCGCTGACGGGACTAATCTACAATGAGCAGTTCTTC. Translation gives CASSSLTGLIYNEQFF.

The CDR3 nucleotides read TGTGCCAGCAGCAGGACCGCTGGTAGGACCCAGTACTTC. Its protein product is CASSRTAGRTQYF. The chain couples TRBV12-3 or TRBV12-4 to TRBJ2-5, with D hard to call. The CDR3 spans 13 residues. The V gene lost 6 bases and the J gene lost 7 bases, with 15 bases spanning the gap.

In its sample, this clonotype was seen many times. The chain uses TRBV7-6 and TRBJ2-3; 15 bases line up with TRBD2. Germline V gene sequence: CDR1 SGHVS, CDR2 FNYEAQ. This CDR3 contains 16 residues. Trimming cost V 5 bases and J 6 bases; bases outside gene matches: 6. Here the CDR3 DNA reads TGTGCCAGCAGCATTGGGACTAGCGGGGGGTTCGATACGCAGTATTTT. Translated: CASSIGTSGGFDTQYF.

The chain joins TRBV11-2 to TRBJ2-2; D is unclear. Trimming took 7 bases from V and 5 from J, leaving 11 bases between them. CDR1 SGHAT and CDR2 FQNNGV come from the germline V gene. The CDR3 length is 13 residues. DNA of the CDR3: TGTGCCAGCACCGAAAGGAGAACCGGGGAGCTGTTTTTT. Translated: CASTERRTGELFF.

This chain uses TRBV25-1 with TRBJ1-4, with unresolved D. V was shortened by 1 base and J by 7 bases, with 10 bases between the two germline ends. The CDR3 is made up of 14 amino acids. Germline-derived CDR1 and CDR2 are MGHDK and SYGVNS. The CDR3 reads CASSEFGRPEKLFF. CDR3 nucleotide sequence: TGTGCCAGCAGTGAATTCGGCAGGCCTGAAAAACTGTTTTTT.

This clonotype showed up just a few times. This sequence joins TRBV4-1 and TRBJ1-5, with D perhaps TRBD1 (6 bases). V lost 1 base and J 1 base, leaving 11 bases between the germline ends. Germline values: CDR1 MGHRA, CDR2 YSYEKL. The CDR3 has 16 amino acids. The CDR3 sequence is CASSQGGTFSNQPQHF. CDR3 in DNA: TGCGCCAGCAGCCAAGGGGGGACATTCAGCAATCAGCCCCAGCATTTT.

Here the CDR3 DNA reads TGTGCCAGCCTCGGTAACGGGGAGCTGTTTTTT. It is translated as CASLGNGELFF. The rearrangement uses TRBV11-2 and TRBJ2-2; unclear D gene. The CDR3 covers 11 residues. The V gene lost 8 bases and the J gene lost 7 bases, with 8 bases spanning the gap. Germline CDR1 is SGHAT and CDR2 is FQNNGV.

The chain has TRBV3-1 and TRBJ2-1, with 11 bases fitting TRBD2. The closer fit of TRBJ2-5 to the DNA end suggests the J call may be wrong. The CDR3 totals 16 residues. CDR1 LGHDT and CDR2 YNNKEL come from the germline V gene (reference sequence). This chain's CDR3 is CASSQMTSGTQETQYF. CDR3 bases: TGTGCCAGCAGCCAAATGACTAGCGGGACCCAAGAGACCCAGTACTTC.

The genes are TRBV2 and TRBJ2-5, with 9 bases identical to TRBD1. The V gene's germline CDR1 is SNHLY and CDR2 FYNNEI. The CDR3 totals 13 residues. Unmatched junction bases numbered 4, after V lost 7 bases and J lost 4 bases. The CDR3 DNA is TGTGCCAGCACCACGGGACAGGGAGAGACCCAGTACTTC. Translating it yields CASTTGQGETQYF.

The genes are TRBV4-3 and TRBJ2-7; D is ambiguous. V lost 2 bases and J lost 5, with 19 bases in between. The CDR3 has 16 amino acids. Germline V gene data show CDR1 as LGHNA and CDR2 as YSLEER. CDR3 loop: CASSQSGPREVHEQYF. As DNA, the CDR3 is TGCGCCAGCAGCCAATCTGGCCCGAGAGAAGTCCACGAGCAGTACTTC.

This clonotype has only one observation. This sequence joins TRBV20-1 and TRBJ2-3; D assignment may be TRBD1 or TRBD2 (5 bases each). Germline V gene lookup returns CDR1 DFQATT and CDR2 SNEGSKA (reference sequence). Trimming pared 4 bases from V and 6 bases from J, leaving 14 bases between. This CDR3 has 13 amino acids. CDR3 protein: CSATGAQRDTQYF. CDR3 coding DNA: TGCAGTGCTACCGGGGCGCAGCGGGATACGCAGTATTTT.

Only a few counts were recorded for this clonotype. This sequence joins TRBV28 and TRBJ2-5, with TRBD2 matching over 8 bases. The end of the DNA fits TRBJ2-1 better, so the J call may be wrong. The CDR3 consists of 14 residues. Germline V gene data show CDR1 as MDHEN and CDR2 as SYDVKM. CDR3 in DNA: TGTGCCAGCAGTTTAAGCGGGAGTGTGAATGAGCAGTTCTTC. Residues: CASSLSGSVNEQFF.

This clonotype has just a few counts. The V gene is TRBV20-1, the J gene TRBJ2-7, with no clear D. This CDR3 contains 13 residues. The germline V and J ends were trimmed by 3 bases and 0 bases, with 9 bases remaining between them. Germline CDR1 is DFQATT and CDR2 is SNEGSKA (reference sequence). CDR3 DNA: TGCAGTGCTAGTCCGATAAGCTCCTACGAGCAGTACTTC. This translates into CSASPISSYEQYF.

This clonotype was observed a few times. The V call is TRBV29-1, the J call TRBJ2-5; tentatively, D is TRBD1 (5 bases). The end of the DNA aligns better with TRBJ2-7, so the J call may be wrong. The CDR3 covers 13 residues. Germline loops: CDR1 SQVTM, CDR2 ANQGSEA. CDR3 protein: CSVEDLRGYEQYF. The DNA of the CDR3 is TGCAGCGTTGAAGATTTAAGGGGCTACGAGCAGTACTTC.

V is TRBV12-3 or TRBV12-4 and J is TRBJ1-2, with TRBD1 identical over 9 bases. This CDR3 spans 14 amino acids. V lost 5 bases, J lost 8 bases, and 9 bases stayed unmatched. In nucleotides, the CDR3 is TGTGCCAGCAGTCCCTCTCGGACAGGGGAGGGCTACACCTTC. It codes for CASSPSRTGEGYTF.